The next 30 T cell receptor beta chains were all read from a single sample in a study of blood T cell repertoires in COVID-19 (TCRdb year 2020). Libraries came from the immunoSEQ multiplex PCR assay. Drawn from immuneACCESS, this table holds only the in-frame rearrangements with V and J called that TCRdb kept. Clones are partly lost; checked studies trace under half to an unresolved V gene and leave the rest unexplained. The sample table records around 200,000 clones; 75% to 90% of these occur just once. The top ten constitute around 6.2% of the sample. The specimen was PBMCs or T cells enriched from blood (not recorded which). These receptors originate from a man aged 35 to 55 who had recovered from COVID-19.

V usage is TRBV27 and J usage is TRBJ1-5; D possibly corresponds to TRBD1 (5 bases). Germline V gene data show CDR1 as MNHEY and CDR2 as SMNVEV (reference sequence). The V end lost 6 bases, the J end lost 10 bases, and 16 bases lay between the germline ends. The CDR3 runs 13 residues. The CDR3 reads CASSPGLWGPQHF. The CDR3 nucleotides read TGTGCCAGCAGCCCAGGGTTGTGGGGTCCCCAGCATTTT.

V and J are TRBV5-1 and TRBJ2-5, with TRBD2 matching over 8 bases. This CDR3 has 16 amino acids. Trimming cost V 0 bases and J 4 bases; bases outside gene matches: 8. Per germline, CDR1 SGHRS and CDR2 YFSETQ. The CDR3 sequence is CASSLGSGLVVETQYF. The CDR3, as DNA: TGCGCCAGCAGCTTGGGATCGGGACTAGTCGTAGAGACCCAGTACTTC.

CDR3: CATSAPGGQEYF. The CDR3, as DNA: TGTGCCACCAGTGCTCCAGGAGGGCAGGAGTACTTC. V usage is TRBV24-1 and J usage is TRBJ2-4; possibly TRBD2 for D (6 bases). The V end lost 5 bases, the J end lost 14 bases, and 15 bases lay between the germline ends. The length of the CDR3 is 12 residues. Germline CDR1 is KGHDR and CDR2 is SFDVKD.

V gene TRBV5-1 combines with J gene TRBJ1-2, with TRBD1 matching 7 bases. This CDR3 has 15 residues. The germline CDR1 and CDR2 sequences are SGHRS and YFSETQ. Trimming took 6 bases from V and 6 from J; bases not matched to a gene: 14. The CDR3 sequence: CASTDPGQTSHGYTF. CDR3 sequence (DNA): TGCGCCAGCACCGACCCGGGACAGACAAGCCATGGCTACACCTTC.

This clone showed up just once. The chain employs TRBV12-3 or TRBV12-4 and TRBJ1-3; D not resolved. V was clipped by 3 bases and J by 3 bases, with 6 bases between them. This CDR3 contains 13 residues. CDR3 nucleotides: TGTGCCAGCAGTTTCGGCGGTGGAAACACCATATATTTT. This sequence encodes CASSFGGGNTIYF.

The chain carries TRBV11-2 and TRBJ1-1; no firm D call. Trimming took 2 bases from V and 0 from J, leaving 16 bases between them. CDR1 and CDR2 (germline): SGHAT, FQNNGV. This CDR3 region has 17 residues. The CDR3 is CASSLRFPGVVNTEAFF. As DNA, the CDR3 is TGTGCCAGCAGCTTAAGGTTTCCGGGTGTGGTGAACACTGAAGCTTTCTTT.

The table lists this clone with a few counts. CDR3: CASSLGGAYGYTF. CDR3 nucleotides: TGTGCCAGCAGCCTGGGGGGAGCCTATGGCTACACCTTC. The genes are TRBV27 and TRBJ1-2; D is possibly TRBD1 (5 bases). There are 13 residues in the CDR3. CDR1 MNHEY and CDR2 SMNVEV come from the germline V gene (reference sequence). The V end was cut by 6 bases, the J end by 4 bases, with 12 bases between.

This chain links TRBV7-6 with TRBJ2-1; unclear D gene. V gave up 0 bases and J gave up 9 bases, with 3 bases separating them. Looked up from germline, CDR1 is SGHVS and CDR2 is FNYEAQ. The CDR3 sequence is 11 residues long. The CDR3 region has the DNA TGTGCCAGCAGCTTAGCGCGTGAGCAGTTCTTC. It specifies CASSLAREQFF.

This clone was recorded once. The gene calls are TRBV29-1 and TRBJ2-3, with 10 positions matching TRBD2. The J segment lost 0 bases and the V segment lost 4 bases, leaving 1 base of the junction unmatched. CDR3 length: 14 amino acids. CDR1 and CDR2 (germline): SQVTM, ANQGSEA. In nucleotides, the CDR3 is TGCAGCGTTGGACTAGCGGGCAGCACAGATACGCAGTATTTT. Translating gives CSVGLAGSTDTQYF.

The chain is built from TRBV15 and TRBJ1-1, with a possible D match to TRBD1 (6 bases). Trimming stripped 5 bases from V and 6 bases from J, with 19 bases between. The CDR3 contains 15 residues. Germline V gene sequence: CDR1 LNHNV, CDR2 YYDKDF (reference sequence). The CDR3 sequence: CATSDNRVGAPEAFF. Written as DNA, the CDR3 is TGTGCCACCAGCGACAACAGGGTCGGTGCTCCTGAAGCTTTCTTT. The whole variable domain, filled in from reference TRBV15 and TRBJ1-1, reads DAMVIQNPRYQVTQFGKPVTLSCSQTLNHNVMYWYQQKSSQAPKLLFHYYDKDFNNEADTPDNFQSRRPNTSFCFLDIRSPGLGDTAMYLCATSDNRVGAPEAFFGQGTRLTVV.

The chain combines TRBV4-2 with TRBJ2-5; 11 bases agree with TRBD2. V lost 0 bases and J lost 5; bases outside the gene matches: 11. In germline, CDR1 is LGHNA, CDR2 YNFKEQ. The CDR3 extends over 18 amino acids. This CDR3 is CASSQDLGSGRAGETQYF. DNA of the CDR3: TGTGCCAGCAGCCAAGATCTTGGTAGCGGGAGGGCCGGGGAGACCCAGTACTTC.

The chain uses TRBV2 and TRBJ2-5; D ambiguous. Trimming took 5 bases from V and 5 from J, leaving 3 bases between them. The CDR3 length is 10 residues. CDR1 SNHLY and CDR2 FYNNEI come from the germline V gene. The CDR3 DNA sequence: TGTGCCAGCAGTCTCGAGACCCAGTACTTC. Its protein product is CASSLETQYF.

The chain's CDR3 is CASSEGAGIPGELFF. For the CDR3, the DNA is TGTGCCAGCAGTGAAGGGGCGGGGATCCCCGGGGAGCTGTTTTTT. This chain joins TRBV6-4 and TRBJ2-2; possible D gene TRBD2, 6 bases. Per germline, CDR1 MRHNA and CDR2 SNTAGT. The CDR3 is 15 amino acids. Trimming removed 3 bases at V and 6 bases at J, with 14 bases between.

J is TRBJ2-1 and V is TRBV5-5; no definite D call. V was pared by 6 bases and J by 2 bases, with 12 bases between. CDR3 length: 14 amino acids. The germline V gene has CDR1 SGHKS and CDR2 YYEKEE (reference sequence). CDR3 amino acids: CASTDTTAYNEQFF. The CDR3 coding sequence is TGTGCCAGCACTGACACGACCGCCTACAATGAGCAGTTCTTC.

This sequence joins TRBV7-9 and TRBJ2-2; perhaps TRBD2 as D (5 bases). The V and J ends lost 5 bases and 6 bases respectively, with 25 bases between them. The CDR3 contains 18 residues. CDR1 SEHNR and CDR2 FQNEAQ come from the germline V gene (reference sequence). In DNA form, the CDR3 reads TGTGCCAGCAGCCCGTCCATCCTTCAAGGGCTAGCATCCGGGGAGCTGTTTTTT. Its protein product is CASSPSILQGLASGELFF.

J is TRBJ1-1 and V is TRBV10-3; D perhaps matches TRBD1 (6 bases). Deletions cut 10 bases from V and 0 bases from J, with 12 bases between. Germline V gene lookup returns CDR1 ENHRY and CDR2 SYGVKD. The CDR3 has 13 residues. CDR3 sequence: CATGQDMNTEAFF. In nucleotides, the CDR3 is TGTGCCACGGGACAAGACATGAACACTGAAGCTTTCTTT.

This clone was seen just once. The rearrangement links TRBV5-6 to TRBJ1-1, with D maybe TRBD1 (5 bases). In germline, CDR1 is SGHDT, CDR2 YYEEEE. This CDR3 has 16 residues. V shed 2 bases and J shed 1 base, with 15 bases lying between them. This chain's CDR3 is CASSLPQGHGNTEAFF. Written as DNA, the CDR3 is TGTGCCAGCAGCTTACCCCAGGGTCACGGGAACACTGAAGCTTTCTTT.

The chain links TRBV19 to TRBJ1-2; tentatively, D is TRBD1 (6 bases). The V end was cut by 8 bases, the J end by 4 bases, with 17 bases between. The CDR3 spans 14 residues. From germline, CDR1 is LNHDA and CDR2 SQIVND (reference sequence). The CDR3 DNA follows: TGTGCCAGTGGAACGACAGGCTTGTCCTATGGCTACACCTTC. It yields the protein CASGTTGLSYGYTF.

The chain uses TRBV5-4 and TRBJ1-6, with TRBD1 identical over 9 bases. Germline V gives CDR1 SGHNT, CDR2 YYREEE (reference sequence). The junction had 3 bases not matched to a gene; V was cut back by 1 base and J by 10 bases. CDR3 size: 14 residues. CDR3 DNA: TGTGCCAGCAGCTTGAGGGACAGGGAATCACCCCTCCACTTT. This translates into CASSLRDRESPLHF.

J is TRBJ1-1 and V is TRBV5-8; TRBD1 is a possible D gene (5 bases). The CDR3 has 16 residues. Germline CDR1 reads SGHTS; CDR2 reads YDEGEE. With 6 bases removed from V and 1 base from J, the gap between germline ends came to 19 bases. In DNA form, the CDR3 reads TGTGCCAGCACCGATGGGGCAGAATCCCCGAACACTGAAGCTTTCTTT. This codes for CASTDGAESPNTEAFF.

The CDR3 reads CASSIGRGLSYEQYF. CDR3 coding DNA: TGTGCCAGTAGTATAGGCAGGGGGCTATCCTACGAGCAGTACTTC. The chain combines TRBV19 with TRBJ2-7; 8 bases map to TRBD1. The CDR3 covers 15 residues. Germline V gene sequence: CDR1 LNHDA, CDR2 SQIVND (reference sequence). The junction had 3 bases not matched to a gene; V was cut back by 1 base and J by 1 base.

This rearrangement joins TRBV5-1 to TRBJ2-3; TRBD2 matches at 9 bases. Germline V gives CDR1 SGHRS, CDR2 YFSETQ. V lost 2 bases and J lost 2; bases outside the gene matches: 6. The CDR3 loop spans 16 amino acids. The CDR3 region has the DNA TGCGCCAGCAGCTTTTTAGCGGGAGAAGCCACAGATACGCAGTATTTT. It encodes CASSFLAGEATDTQYF.

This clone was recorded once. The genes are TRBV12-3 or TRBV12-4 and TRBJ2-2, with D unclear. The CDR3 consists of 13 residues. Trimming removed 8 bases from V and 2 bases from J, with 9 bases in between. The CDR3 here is CASGPHNTGELFF. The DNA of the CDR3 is TGTGCCAGCGGCCCCCATAACACCGGGGAGCTGTTTTTT.

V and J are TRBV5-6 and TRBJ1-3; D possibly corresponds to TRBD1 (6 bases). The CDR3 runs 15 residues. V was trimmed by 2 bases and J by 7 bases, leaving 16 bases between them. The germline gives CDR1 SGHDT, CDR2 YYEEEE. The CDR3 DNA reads TGTGCCAGCAGCTTCAGGGGCCCGGGGTACAACACCATATATTTT. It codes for CASSFRGPGYNTIYF.

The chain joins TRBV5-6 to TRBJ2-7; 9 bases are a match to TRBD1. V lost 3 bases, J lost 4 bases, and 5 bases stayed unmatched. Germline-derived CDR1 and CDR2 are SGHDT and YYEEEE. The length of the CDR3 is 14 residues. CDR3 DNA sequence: TGTGCCAGCAGCTACGGACAGGGGAGATACGAGCAGTACTTC. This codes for CASSYGQGRYEQYF.

CDR3 protein: CASSSIPGQGPGYTF. Written as DNA, the CDR3 is TGTGCCAGCAGCTCAATACCGGGACAGGGGCCCGGCTACACCTTC. The chain carries TRBV7-9 and TRBJ1-2, with 10 bases matching TRBD1. This CDR3 is 15 amino acids long. Trimming cost V 4 bases and J 8 bases; bases outside gene matches: 10. In germline, CDR1 is SEHNR, CDR2 FQNEAQ (reference sequence).

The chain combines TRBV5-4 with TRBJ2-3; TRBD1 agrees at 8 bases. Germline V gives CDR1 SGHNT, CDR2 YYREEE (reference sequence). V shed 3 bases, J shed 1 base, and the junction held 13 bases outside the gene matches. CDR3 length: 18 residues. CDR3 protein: CASSYIGTGSAGTDTQYF. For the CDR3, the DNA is TGTGCCAGCAGCTATATCGGGACAGGTTCGGCGGGCACAGATACGCAGTATTTT.

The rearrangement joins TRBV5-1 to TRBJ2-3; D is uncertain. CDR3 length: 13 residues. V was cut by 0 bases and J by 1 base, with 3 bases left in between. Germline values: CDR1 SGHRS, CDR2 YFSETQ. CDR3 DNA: TGCGCCAGCAGCTTGGTAGGCACAGATACGCAGTATTTT. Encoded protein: CASSLVGTDTQYF.

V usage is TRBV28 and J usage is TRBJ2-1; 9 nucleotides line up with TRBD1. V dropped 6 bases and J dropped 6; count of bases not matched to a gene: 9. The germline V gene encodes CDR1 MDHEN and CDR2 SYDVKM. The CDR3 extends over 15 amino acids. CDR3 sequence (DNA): TGTGCCAGCAGCTCCTCGGGACAGGGATTCAATGAGCAGTTCTTC. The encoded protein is CASSSSGQGFNEQFF.

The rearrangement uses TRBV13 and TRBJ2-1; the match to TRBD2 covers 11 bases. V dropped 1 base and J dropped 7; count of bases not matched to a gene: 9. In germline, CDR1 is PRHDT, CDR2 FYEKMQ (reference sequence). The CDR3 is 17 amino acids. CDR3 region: CASSLEQGLAETNEQFF. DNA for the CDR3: TGTGCCAGCAGCTTAGAACAGGGACTAGCGGAGACAAATGAGCAGTTCTTC.